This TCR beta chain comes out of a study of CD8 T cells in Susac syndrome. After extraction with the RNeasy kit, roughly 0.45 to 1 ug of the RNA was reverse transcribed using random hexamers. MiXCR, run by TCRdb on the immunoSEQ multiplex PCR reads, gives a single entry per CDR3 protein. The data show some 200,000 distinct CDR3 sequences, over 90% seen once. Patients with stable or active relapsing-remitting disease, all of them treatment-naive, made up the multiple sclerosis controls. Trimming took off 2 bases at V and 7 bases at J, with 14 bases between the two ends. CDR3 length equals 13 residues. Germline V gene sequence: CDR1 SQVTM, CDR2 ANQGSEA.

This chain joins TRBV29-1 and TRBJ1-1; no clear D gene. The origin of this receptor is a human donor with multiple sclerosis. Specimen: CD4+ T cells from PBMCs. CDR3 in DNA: TGCAGCGTTGAAAGCCAGCGTACCTTTGAAGCTTTCTTT. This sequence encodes CSVESQRTFEAFF.